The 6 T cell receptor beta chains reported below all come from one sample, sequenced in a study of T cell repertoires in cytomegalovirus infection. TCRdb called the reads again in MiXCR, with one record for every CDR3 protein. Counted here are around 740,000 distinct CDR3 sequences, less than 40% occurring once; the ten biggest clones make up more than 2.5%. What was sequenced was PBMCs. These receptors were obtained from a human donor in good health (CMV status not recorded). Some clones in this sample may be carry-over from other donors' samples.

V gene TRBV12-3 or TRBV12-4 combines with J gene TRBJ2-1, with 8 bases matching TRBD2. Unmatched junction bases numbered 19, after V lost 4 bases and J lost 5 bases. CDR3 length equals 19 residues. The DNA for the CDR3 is TGTGCCAGCAGTTATACCCCGTCCCTCATAGCGGGATGGGACAATGAGCAGTTCTTC. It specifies CASSYTPSLIAGWDNEQFF.

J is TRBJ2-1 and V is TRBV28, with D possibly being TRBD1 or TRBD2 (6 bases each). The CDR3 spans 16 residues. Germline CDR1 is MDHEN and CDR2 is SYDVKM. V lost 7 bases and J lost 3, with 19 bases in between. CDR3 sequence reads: CASNLRGRRIYNEQFF. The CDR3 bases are TGTGCCAGCAATCTCCGGGGGCGGCGAATCTACAATGAGCAGTTCTTC.

The CDR3 DNA is TGTGCCAGCTCCCCTGATGTTTCAGCTGAAGCTTTCTTT. Protein: CASSPDVSAEAFF. The chain couples TRBV7-6 to TRBJ1-1; D gene unclear. Germline V gene lookup returns CDR1 SGHVS and CDR2 FNYEAQ. V was pared by 8 bases and J by 6 bases, with 16 bases between. The CDR3 totals 13 residues.

The CDR3 loop reads CASSYSLALAGGSNEQFF. The CDR3 bases are TGTGCCAGCAGTTACTCCTTGGCATTAGCGGGAGGGAGTAATGAGCAGTTCTTC. The chain has TRBV6-5 and TRBJ2-1, with TRBD2 matching over 11 bases. The V and J ends lost 0 bases and 7 bases, in that order; junction bases with no gene match: 11. Germline V gives CDR1 MNHEY, CDR2 SVGAGI. This CDR3 is 18 amino acids long.

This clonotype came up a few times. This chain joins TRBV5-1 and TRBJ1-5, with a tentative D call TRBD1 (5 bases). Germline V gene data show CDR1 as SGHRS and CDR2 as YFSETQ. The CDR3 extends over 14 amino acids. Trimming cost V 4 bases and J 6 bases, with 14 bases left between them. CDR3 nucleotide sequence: TGCGCCAGCAGCGAGGGACTTCGCGGTCAGCCCCAGCATTTT. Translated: CASSEGLRGQPQHF.

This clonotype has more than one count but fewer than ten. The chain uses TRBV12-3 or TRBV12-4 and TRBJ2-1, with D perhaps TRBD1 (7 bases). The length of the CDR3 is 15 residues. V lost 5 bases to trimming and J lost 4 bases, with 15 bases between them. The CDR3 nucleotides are TGTGCCAGCAGTCCCCACGGGGGACAGTACAATGAGCAGTTCTTC. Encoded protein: CASSPHGGQYNEQFF.